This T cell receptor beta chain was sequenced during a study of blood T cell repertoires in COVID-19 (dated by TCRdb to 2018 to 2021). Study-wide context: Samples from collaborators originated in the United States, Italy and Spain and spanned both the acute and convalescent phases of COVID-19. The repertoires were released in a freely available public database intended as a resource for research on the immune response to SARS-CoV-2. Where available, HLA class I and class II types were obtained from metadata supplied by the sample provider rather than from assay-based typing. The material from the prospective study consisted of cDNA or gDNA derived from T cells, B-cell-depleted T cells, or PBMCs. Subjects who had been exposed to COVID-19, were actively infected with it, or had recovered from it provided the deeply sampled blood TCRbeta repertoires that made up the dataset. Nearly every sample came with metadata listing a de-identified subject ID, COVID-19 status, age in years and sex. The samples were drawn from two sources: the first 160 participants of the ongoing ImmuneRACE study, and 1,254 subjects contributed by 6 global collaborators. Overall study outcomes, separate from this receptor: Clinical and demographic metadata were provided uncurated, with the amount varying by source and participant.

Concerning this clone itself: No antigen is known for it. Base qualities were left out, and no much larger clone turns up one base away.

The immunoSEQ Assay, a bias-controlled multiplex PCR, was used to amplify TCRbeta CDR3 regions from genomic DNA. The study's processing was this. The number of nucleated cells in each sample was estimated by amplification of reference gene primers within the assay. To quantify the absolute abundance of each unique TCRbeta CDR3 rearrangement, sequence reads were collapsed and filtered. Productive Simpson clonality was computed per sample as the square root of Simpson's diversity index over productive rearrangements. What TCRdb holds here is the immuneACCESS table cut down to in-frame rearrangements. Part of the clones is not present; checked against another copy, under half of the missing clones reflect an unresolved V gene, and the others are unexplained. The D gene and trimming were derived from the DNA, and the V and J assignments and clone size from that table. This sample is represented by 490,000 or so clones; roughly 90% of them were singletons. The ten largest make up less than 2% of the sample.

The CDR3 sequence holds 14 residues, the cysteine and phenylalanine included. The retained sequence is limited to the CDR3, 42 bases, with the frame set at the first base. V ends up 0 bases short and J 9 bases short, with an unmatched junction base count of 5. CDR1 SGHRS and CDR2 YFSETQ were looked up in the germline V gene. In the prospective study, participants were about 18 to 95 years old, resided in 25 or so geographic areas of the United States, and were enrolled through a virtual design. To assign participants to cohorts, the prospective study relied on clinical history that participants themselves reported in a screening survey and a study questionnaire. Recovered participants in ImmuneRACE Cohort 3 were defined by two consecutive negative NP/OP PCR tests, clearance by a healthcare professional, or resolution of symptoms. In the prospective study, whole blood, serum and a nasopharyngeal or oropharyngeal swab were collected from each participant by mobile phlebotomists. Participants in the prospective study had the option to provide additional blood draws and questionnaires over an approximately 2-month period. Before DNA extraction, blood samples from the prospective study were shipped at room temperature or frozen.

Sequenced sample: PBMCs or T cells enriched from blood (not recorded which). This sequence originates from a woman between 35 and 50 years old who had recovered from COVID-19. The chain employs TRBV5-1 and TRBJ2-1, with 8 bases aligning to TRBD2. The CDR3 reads CASSLVAGSTEQFF. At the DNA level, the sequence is TGCGCCAGCAGCTTGGTAGCGGGGTCGACTGAGCAGTTCTTC. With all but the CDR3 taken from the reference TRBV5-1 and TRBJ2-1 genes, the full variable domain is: KAGVTQTPRYLIKTRGQQVTLSCSPISGHRSVSWYQQTPGQGLQFLFEYFSETQRNKGNFPGRFSGRQFSNSRSEMNVSTLELGDSALYLCASSLVAGSTEQFFGPGTRLTVL.